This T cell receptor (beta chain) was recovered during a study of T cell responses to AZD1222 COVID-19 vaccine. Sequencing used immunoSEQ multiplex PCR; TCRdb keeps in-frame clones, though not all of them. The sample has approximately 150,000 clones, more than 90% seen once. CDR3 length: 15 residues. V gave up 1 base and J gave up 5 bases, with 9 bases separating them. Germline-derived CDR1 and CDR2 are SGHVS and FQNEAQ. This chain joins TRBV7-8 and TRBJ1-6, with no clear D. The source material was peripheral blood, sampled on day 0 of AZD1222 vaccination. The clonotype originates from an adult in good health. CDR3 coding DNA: TGTGCCAGCAGCTTAGGAGATGCGGATAATTCACCCCTCCACTTT. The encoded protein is CASSLGDADNSPLHF.